The 3 T cell receptor beta chains presented below share a single source sample, sequenced in a study of CD8 T cells in Susac syndrome (dated by TCRdb to the late 2010s). Preparation of the library involved the immunoSEQ multiplex PCR assay. RNA was extracted using the RNeasy kit, and about 0.5 to 1 ug of the RNA was reverse transcribed with random hexamers. TCRdb reprocessing: public reads trimmed at Q25 with fastp, clones called with MiXCR, in-frame beta chains kept. Each entry is one CDR3 protein sequence, shown with its most common DNA and genes. The sample records 150,000 or so distinct CDR3 sequences, approximately 95% of which are singletons. 0.13% to 0.15% of the sample goes to the ten largest clones. Specimen: CD4+ T cells from PBMCs. The receptor source for this set is a human donor with Susac syndrome.

The chain links TRBV30 to TRBJ1-2, with D tentatively TRBD1 (6 bases). The V gene's germline CDR1 is GTSNPN and CDR2 SVGIG (reference sequence). The CDR3 consists of 15 residues. Between the trimmed V and J ends, which lost 2 bases and 6 bases, there was a span of 19 bases. CDR3 sequence reads: CAWSPPGTSRNGYTF. As DNA, the CDR3 is TGTGCCTGGAGTCCGCCTGGGACATCCCGGAATGGCTACACCTTC.

V is TRBV29-1 and J is TRBJ1-1; no clear D gene. The V gene's germline CDR1 is SQVTM and CDR2 ANQGSEA. The CDR3 contains 12 residues. V was trimmed by 7 bases and J by 2 bases, leaving 11 bases between them. CDR3: CSASGPNTEAFF. CDR3 nucleotide sequence: TGCAGCGCCAGTGGCCCCAACACTGAAGCTTTCTTT.

The chain is built from TRBV12-5 and TRBJ2-1, with D possibly called TRBD1 or TRBD2 (5 bases each). The germline CDR1 and CDR2 sequences are LGHNT and FRNRAP. The length of the CDR3 is 15 residues. V lost 6 bases and J 4 bases, leaving 16 bases between the germline ends. CDR3 sequence reads: CASGRGASFYNEQFF. The CDR3 nucleotides read TGTGCTAGTGGCCGAGGGGCTAGCTTTTACAATGAGCAGTTCTTC.